Below, 25 T cell receptor beta chains from the same sample are listed, as sequenced in a study of Ad26.COV2.S vaccination and SARS-CoV-2 variants (dated by TCRdb to 2020 to 2022). The intended sense of this specimen's treatment or condition label: some 19 received Ad26.COV2.S at low or high dose, single or two shots; a few received placebo; per-sample allocation not given. For vaccine and placebo recipients, repertoires were sequenced using samples collected on day 63 after the first injection. Libraries were constructed by the immunoSEQ multiplex PCR assay. Held by TCRdb, this immuneACCESS table contains in-frame sequences only and omits some clones. Under half of the omission traces to an unresolved V gene where checked; the cause of the rest is unknown. Across this sample there are about 420,000 clones, with 88% seen only once. The biggest ten clones account for about 3.6% of the sample. The specimen comprised peripheral blood, sampled in a trial of Ad26.COV2.S vaccine versus placebo. These receptors all come from a person aged 18-65 years who received the Ad26.COV2.S COVID-19 vaccine or a placebo.

Only one count was recorded for this clone. The V gene is TRBV5-5, the J gene TRBJ2-7, with TRBD1 matching 11 bases. Germline CDR1 and CDR2: SGHKS and YYEKEE (reference sequence). The CDR3 contains 16 residues. V trimming: 1 base; J trimming: 5 bases; junction bases outside the gene matches: 8. CDR3 region: CASSLSLDRGRDEQYF. The CDR3 bases are TGTGCCAGCAGCTTGAGTCTGGACAGGGGGCGCGACGAGCAGTACTTC.

The chain couples TRBV7-2 to TRBJ1-3, with D uncertain. Germline loops: CDR1 SGHTA, CDR2 FQGNSA. This CDR3 comprises 15 residues. V was clipped by 3 bases and J by 0 bases, with 9 bases between them. Here the CDR3 reads CASSFWVGSGNTIYF. CDR3 nucleotides: TGTGCCAGCAGCTTTTGGGTGGGCTCTGGAAACACCATATATTTT. The full variable domain, its missing parts supplied by reference TRBV7-2 and TRBJ1-3, is GAGVSQSPSNKVTEKGKDVELRCDPISGHTALYWYRQSLGQGLEFLIYFQGNSAPDKSGLPSDRFSAERTGGSVSTLTIQRTQQEDSAVYLCASSFWVGSGNTIYFGEGSWLTVV.

V usage is TRBV24-1 and J usage is TRBJ1-2; no firm D call. The germline V gene encodes CDR1 KGHDR and CDR2 SFDVKD. This CDR3 comprises 16 residues. The ends were cut back, 2 bases at V and 3 bases at J, with 15 bases in the middle. This CDR3 is CATSDSARREDYGYTF. DNA of the CDR3: TGTGCCACCAGTGATTCCGCACGCCGCGAAGACTATGGCTACACCTTC.

This chain joins TRBV4-3 and TRBJ1-4; unclear D gene. The V end was cut by 0 bases, the J end by 3 bases, with 14 bases between. From germline, CDR1 is LGHNA and CDR2 YSLEER. CDR3 length: 17 residues. CDR3 loop: CASSQDGDGRSNEKLFF. The DNA for the CDR3 is TGCGCCAGCAGCCAAGATGGGGATGGACGATCTAATGAAAAACTGTTTTTT.

This clone was detected a few times. The chain recombines TRBV6-6 with TRBJ1-5; the D is unclear. CDR3 size: 16 residues. In germline, CDR1 is MNHNY, CDR2 SVGAGI (reference sequence). V lost 2 bases and J lost 5, with 16 bases in between. CDR3 protein: CASSYGSLTVDQPQHF. The CDR3 DNA reads as TGTGCCAGCAGTTACGGGAGTCTAACCGTTGATCAGCCCCAGCATTTT.

The chain recombines TRBV4-1 with TRBJ1-3; no definite D call. V was clipped by 2 bases and J by 1 base, with 15 bases between them. The CDR3 covers 17 residues. CDR1 is MGHRA and CDR2 is YSYEKL in the germline V gene. In nucleotides, the CDR3 is TGCGCCAGCAGCCAAATGGGCGGATTGGTATCTGGAAACACCATATATTTT. As protein: CASSQMGGLVSGNTIYF.

The chain uses TRBV5-4 and TRBJ1-2, with D perhaps TRBD1 (5 bases). Germline values: CDR1 SGHNT, CDR2 YYREEE (reference sequence). There are 14 residues in the CDR3. V was shortened by 0 bases and J by 8 bases, with 14 bases between the two germline ends. The CDR3 bases are TGTGCCAGCAGCTTGGCAGTTCAGGGTCCGGGCTACACCTTC. Translated, it gives CASSLAVQGPGYTF.

The chain couples TRBV7-9 to TRBJ1-2; TRBD1 agrees at 7 bases. V lost 5 bases to trimming and J lost 4 bases; unmatched junction nucleotides: 13. The germline V gene encodes CDR1 SEHNR and CDR2 FQNEAQ (reference sequence). The CDR3 is made up of 16 amino acids. CDR3 loop: CASSHVSGQLAYGYTF. The DNA of the CDR3 is TGTGCCAGCAGCCACGTCTCGGGACAGCTGGCCTATGGCTACACCTTC.

This rearrangement joins TRBV28 to TRBJ2-5, with D possibly TRBD1 on 6 matching bases. The CDR3 has 12 amino acids. CDR1 and CDR2 from the germline V gene are MDHEN and SYDVKM. Trimming shortened V by 4 bases and J by 7 bases, and 10 bases separated the two germline ends. CDR3 residues: CASSYRVGTQYF. In nucleotides, the CDR3 is TGTGCCAGCAGTTACAGGGTTGGGACCCAGTACTTC.

The chain joins TRBV28 to TRBJ2-7; TRBD1 matches 8 bases. This CDR3 comprises 15 residues. Germline values: CDR1 MDHEN, CDR2 SYDVKM. V gave up 1 base and J gave up 5 bases; unmatched junction bases: 7. In DNA form, the CDR3 reads TGTGCCAGCAGTTTATCCCGTACAGGGGGAGACGAGCAGTACTTC. It yields the protein CASSLSRTGGDEQYF.

The V gene is TRBV5-1, the J gene TRBJ1-4; tentative D call: TRBD1 (5 bases). CDR3 size: 15 residues. CDR1 and CDR2 from the germline V gene are SGHRS and YFSETQ. Between the trimmed V and J ends, which lost 3 bases and 2 bases, there was a span of 11 bases. This CDR3 is CASSSRGGTNEKLFF. The CDR3 DNA reads TGCGCCAGCAGCTCCCGGGGCGGGACTAATGAAAAACTGTTTTTT.

This sequence joins TRBV10-2 and TRBJ2-3; 10 bases align to TRBD2. This CDR3 is built from 14 residues. Trimming removed 10 bases from V and 3 bases from J; junction bases left unmatched: 7. Germline values: CDR1 WSHSY, CDR2 SAAADI. The CDR3: CATLAGVGTDTQYF. The CDR3 nucleotides read TGCGCCACGCTAGCGGGGGTTGGAACAGATACGCAGTATTTT.

The chain combines TRBV7-4 with TRBJ2-3, with D maybe TRBD2 (5 bases). CDR3 length: 16 amino acids. V lost 2 bases and J 3 bases, leaving 15 bases between the germline ends. In germline, CDR1 is SGHVT, CDR2 SQSDAQ. CDR3 in DNA: TGTGCCAGCAGCTTACCCGGGCGGGTAAGAACAGATACGCAGTATTTT. Translated, it gives CASSLPGRVRTDTQYF.

V usage is TRBV7-2 and J usage is TRBJ2-1; 8 nucleotides line up with TRBD2. Germline CDR1 is SGHTA and CDR2 is FQGNSA. This CDR3 spans 16 amino acids. V was clipped by 1 base and J by 5 bases; unmatched bases: 7. CDR3 amino acids: CASSLGLSGANNEQFF. For the CDR3, the DNA is TGTGCCAGCAGCTTAGGGCTTAGCGGGGCCAACAATGAGCAGTTCTTC.

This clone appeared once. The chain links TRBV4-2 to TRBJ1-5, with TRBD1 identical over 8 bases. Trimming cost V 0 bases and J 9 bases; bases outside gene matches: 4. The CDR3 loop spans 14 amino acids. CDR1 LGHNA and CDR2 YNFKEQ come from the germline V gene. The CDR3 sequence is CASSQEVRGRPQHF. CDR3 in DNA: TGTGCCAGCAGCCAAGAAGTCAGGGGGCGGCCCCAGCATTTT.

The chain employs TRBV25-1 and TRBJ2-1, with D perhaps TRBD2 (5 bases). The CDR3 is 13 residues long. Germline loops: CDR1 MGHDK, CDR2 SYGVNS. The V end was cut by 7 bases, the J end by 9 bases, with 16 bases between. CDR3 sequence: CASTGPGVFEQFF. In nucleotides, the CDR3 is TGTGCCAGCACCGGCCCCGGGGTTTTTGAGCAGTTCTTC.

The chain carries TRBV6-5 and TRBJ1-2, with D perhaps matching TRBD1 (5 bases). V was clipped by 11 bases and J by 7 bases, with 17 bases between them. This CDR3 has 12 amino acids. Germline CDR1 reads MNHEY; CDR2 reads SVGAGI. This CDR3 is CAGGNGVGGYTF. CDR3 nucleotide sequence: TGTGCCGGGGGGAACGGAGTAGGTGGCTACACCTTC.

This chain uses TRBV6-6 with TRBJ1-5; maybe TRBD1 (5 bases). This CDR3 region has 16 residues. Germline V gene lookup returns CDR1 MNHNY and CDR2 SVGAGI (reference sequence). Deletions cut 6 bases from V and 1 base from J, with 16 bases between. This chain's CDR3 is CASSALRGQSNQPQHF. CDR3 DNA sequence: TGTGCCAGCAGCGCACTAAGGGGCCAAAGCAATCAGCCCCAGCATTTT.

This chain joins TRBV4-2 and TRBJ2-7; D assignment may be TRBD1 or TRBD2 (6 bases each). Germline CDR1 reads LGHNA; CDR2 reads YNFKEQ. The CDR3 length is 17 residues. V dropped 0 bases and J dropped 7 bases, with 22 bases sitting between them. CDR3 DNA: TGTGCCAGCAGCCAAGAGGGGGGCACTCCGAACCCAAGGGAGCAGTACTTC. Translated: CASSQEGGTPNPREQYF.

This CDR3 reads CASSEYSPNRAPHEQYF. For the CDR3, the DNA is TGTGCCAGCAGTGAATATTCTCCAAACAGGGCGCCCCACGAGCAGTACTTC. The V and J genes are TRBV25-1 and TRBJ2-7; D may be TRBD1 (6 bases). Germline V lookup: CDR1 MGHDK, CDR2 SYGVNS. The CDR3 is 17 amino acids. Trimming shortened V by 0 bases and J by 5 bases, and 20 bases separated the two germline ends.

This chain joins TRBV7-2 and TRBJ2-7; 13 bases align to TRBD2. Germline V gene data show CDR1 as SGHTA and CDR2 as FQGNSA. CDR3 length: 15 amino acids. V lost 3 bases, J lost 5 bases, and 4 bases stayed unmatched. The CDR3 coding sequence is TGTGCCAGCAGCTTTACTAGCGGGGGGGTGGACGAGCAGTACTTC. Encoded protein: CASSFTSGGVDEQYF.

J is TRBJ2-7 and V is TRBV3-1 (or the pseudogene TRBV3-2), with TRBD2 identical over 8 bases. The length of the CDR3 is 15 residues. Germline values: CDR1 LGHDT, CDR2 YNNKEL (reference sequence). The ends lost 5 bases at V and 1 base at J; junction bases unmatched: 7. CDR3 DNA: TGTGCCAGCAGCATTAGCGGGGTCCCTTCCTACGAGCAGTACTTC. Its protein is CASSISGVPSYEQYF.

This clone showed up just a few times. The CDR3 reads CASSPVTGPNTGELFF. Written as DNA, the CDR3 is TGTGCCAGCAGCCCCGTGACAGGGCCCAACACCGGGGAGCTGTTTTTT. This chain connects TRBV7-9 to TRBJ2-2, with 7 bases aligning to TRBD1. V was clipped by 5 bases and J by 2 bases; unmatched bases: 8. Germline V lookup: CDR1 SEHNR, CDR2 FQNEAQ (reference sequence). The CDR3 runs to 16 residues.

The chain joins TRBV12-3 or TRBV12-4 to TRBJ1-1; the D gene is possibly TRBD1 (6 bases). Trimming shortened V by 8 bases and J by 4 bases, and 14 bases separated the two germline ends. The CDR3 spans 13 residues. The CDR3 nucleotides are TGTGCCAGCGCTACAGGGAGAGGCACTGAAGCTTTCTTT. Encoded protein: CASATGRGTEAFF.

For the CDR3, the DNA is TGTGCCAGCACCGGGGGACCGCACGGAAACACCATATATTTT. This sequence encodes CASTGGPHGNTIYF. The V gene is TRBV6-5, the J gene TRBJ1-3; maybe TRBD1 (5 bases). The germline V gene encodes CDR1 MNHEY and CDR2 SVGAGI. The CDR3 totals 14 residues. V was pared by 7 bases and J by 4 bases, with 14 bases between.